Listed here are 18 T cell receptor beta chains from one sample, sequenced in a study of blood T cell repertoires in COVID-19. Repertoires were generated with immunoSEQ multiplex PCR, while TCRdb's copy carries only in-frame clones and drops some. The sample lists under 200,000 clones, about 87% occurring once. The source material was peripheral blood. All receptors come from a man between 40 and 49 years old with active or convalescent COVID-19.

The rearrangement joins TRBV29-1 to TRBJ1-2; 7 nucleotides agree with TRBD1. Germline lookup yields CDR1 SQVTM and CDR2 ANQGSEA. This CDR3 contains 13 residues. The junction had 6 bases not matched to a gene; V was cut back by 4 bases and J by 4 bases. CDR3 residues: CSVGRRGSYGYTF. DNA for the CDR3: TGCAGCGTTGGTCGCAGGGGGAGCTATGGCTACACCTTC.

This clone has a single count. The rearrangement joins TRBV4-1 to TRBJ1-1; D not certain. The germline V and J ends were trimmed by 0 bases and 4 bases, with 9 bases remaining between them. Germline V CDR1 and CDR2: MGHRA, YSYEKL. This CDR3 spans 14 amino acids. The chain's CDR3 is CASSQDRGGTEAFF. The CDR3 DNA follows: TGCGCCAGCAGCCAAGATAGAGGAGGCACTGAAGCTTTCTTT.

The rearrangement links TRBV6-1 to TRBJ1-6; 9 nucleotides agree with TRBD1. Trimming at V came to 3 bases and at J to 8 bases, leaving 2 bases not matched to a gene. CDR1 is MNHNS, CDR2 SASEGT, per germline. The CDR3 runs 14 residues. The CDR3 spells CASSEDRGYSPLHF. CDR3 in DNA: TGTGCCAGCAGTGAGGACAGGGGTTATTCACCCCTCCACTTT.

The rearrangement joins TRBV11-2 to TRBJ2-1; D call uncertain. CDR3 length: 16 residues. V shed 0 bases and J shed 5 bases, with 14 bases lying between them. Germline assignment: CDR1 SGHAT and CDR2 FQNNGV. DNA of the CDR3: TGTGCCAGCAGCTTAGATCCGGCACAGTTTAACAATGAGCAGTTCTTC. Amino acids: CASSLDPAQFNNEQFF.

The chain has TRBV11-2 and TRBJ2-7; perhaps TRBD1 as D (6 bases). V dropped 1 base and J dropped 5 bases, with 12 bases sitting between them. Germline V CDR1 and CDR2: SGHAT, FQNNGV. The CDR3 loop spans 14 amino acids. The CDR3 sequence is CASSLGQVGNEQYF. CDR3 in DNA: TGTGCCAGCAGCTTAGGACAGGTTGGTAACGAGCAGTACTTC.

A note on this clone: The same CDR3 is also encoded by other DNA sequences in this sample. DNA of the CDR3: TGTGCCAGCGGACAGGGGGAGGGTCAGCCCCAGCATTTT. Translating gives CASGQGEGQPQHF. V is TRBV2 and J is TRBJ1-5, with 10 bases lining up with TRBD1. Germline assignment: CDR1 SNHLY and CDR2 FYNNEI. CDR3 length: 13 residues. Unmatched junction bases numbered 4, after V lost 8 bases and J lost 6 bases.

The chain recombines TRBV5-1 with TRBJ1-1; 7 positions agree with TRBD1. CDR1 SGHRS and CDR2 YFSETQ come from the germline V gene. The CDR3 runs 14 residues. V shed 4 bases, J shed 0 bases, and the junction held 3 bases outside the gene matches. The DNA for the CDR3 is TGCGCCAGCAGCCAGGGACAGCTGAACACTGAAGCTTTCTTT. It specifies CASSQGQLNTEAFF.

J is TRBJ1-2 and V is TRBV27; D is unresolved. CDR3 size: 11 residues. The germline CDR1 and CDR2 sequences are MNHEY and SMNVEV (reference sequence). V was clipped by 10 bases and J by 5 bases, with 11 bases between them. CDR3 loop: CATKAGYGYTF. Here the CDR3 DNA reads TGTGCCACCAAAGCGGGGTATGGCTACACCTTC.

This chain links TRBV6-1 with TRBJ2-3; 11 bases line up with TRBD1. V was pared by 3 bases and J by 5 bases, with 10 bases of the junction left unmatched. The germline gives CDR1 MNHNS, CDR2 SASEGT. The CDR3 has 17 amino acids. CDR3 DNA: TGTGCCAGCAGTGACCTTGGACAGGGGGCGGTTGAAGATACGCAGTATTTT. It is translated as CASSDLGQGAVEDTQYF.

The rearrangement joins TRBV27 to TRBJ1-1, with D possibly TRBD1 on 5 matching bases. Germline values: CDR1 MNHEY, CDR2 SMNVEV (reference sequence). Trimming stripped 6 bases from V and 6 bases from J, with 11 bases between. This CDR3 is built from 12 residues. The CDR3 is CASSLIGAEAFF. CDR3 sequence (DNA): TGTGCCAGCAGCCTAATAGGGGCTGAAGCTTTCTTT.

This CDR3 is CASSLGQYEKLFF. In nucleotides, the CDR3 is TGTGCCAGCAGCTTAGGACAGTACGAAAAACTGTTTTTT. The chain carries TRBV7-9 and TRBJ1-4; tentatively, D is TRBD1 (5 bases). Looked up from germline, CDR1 is SEHNR and CDR2 is FQNEAQ (reference sequence). Trimming stripped 1 base from V and 8 bases from J, with 8 bases between. CDR3 length equals 13 residues.

This clone appeared once. J is TRBJ2-1 and V is TRBV9, with a weak D call TRBD2 (5 bases). With 4 bases removed from V and 0 bases from J, the gap between germline ends came to 17 bases. The germline V gene encodes CDR1 SGDLS and CDR2 YYNGEE. The CDR3 has 17 amino acids. The CDR3 region is CASSPRHQDFSYNEQFF. CDR3 DNA: TGTGCCAGCAGCCCCCGACACCAGGACTTCTCCTACAATGAGCAGTTCTTC.

This chain uses TRBV5-1 with TRBJ1-2, with 8 bases that match TRBD1. The CDR3 extends over 14 amino acids. Per germline, CDR1 SGHRS and CDR2 YFSETQ. Trimming took 5 bases from V and 8 from J; bases not matched to a gene: 11. CDR3 DNA: TGCGCCAGCAGTGTCGGACAGGGTGGTTGGGGCTACACCTTC. Its protein product is CASSVGQGGWGYTF.

The J gene is TRBJ1-3, the V gene TRBV9; no clear D. This CDR3 comprises 15 residues. V lost 3 bases and J 4 bases, leaving 14 bases between the germline ends. Germline CDR1 and CDR2: SGDLS and YYNGEE. The CDR3 DNA follows: TGTGCCAGCAGCGCCCCGTGGCAGAAAGGAAACACCATATATTTT. This sequence encodes CASSAPWQKGNTIYF.

The chain joins TRBV30 to TRBJ1-3, with 9 bases fitting TRBD1. Germline values: CDR1 GTSNPN, CDR2 SVGIG (reference sequence). There are 13 residues in the CDR3. The trim removed 4 bases at V and 4 bases at J, leaving 2 bases unmatched. CDR3 sequence (DNA): TGTGCCTGGACTGGGACAGGGGGAAACACCATATATTTT. Translating it yields CAWTGTGGNTIYF.

The rearrangement links TRBV14 to TRBJ1-2, with a weak D call TRBD1 (5 bases). CDR1 SGHDN and CDR2 FVKESK come from the germline V gene. V was cut by 4 bases and J by 4 bases, with 13 bases left in between. The CDR3 length is 14 residues. This CDR3 reads CASSRGRGSYGYTF. DNA for the CDR3: TGTGCCAGCAGCCGAGGTAGGGGAAGCTATGGCTACACCTTC.

The V call is TRBV11-2, the J call TRBJ1-4; D is unresolved. Germline V lookup: CDR1 SGHAT, CDR2 FQNNGV. Trimming cost V 1 base and J 4 bases, with 13 bases left between them. The CDR3 runs to 16 residues. CDR3 sequence: CASSLGWGAGNEKLFF. CDR3 DNA: TGTGCCAGCAGCTTAGGGTGGGGAGCGGGTAATGAAAAACTGTTTTTT. Variable domain in full (rest from reference TRBV11-2 and TRBJ1-4): EAGVAQSPRYKIIEKRQSVAFWCNPISGHATLYWYQQILGQGPKLLIQFQNNGVVDDSQLPKDRFSAERLKGVDSTLKIQPAKLEDSAVYLCASSLGWGAGNEKLFFGSGTQLSVL.

The CDR3 protein is CASRDGTSLNSPLHF. CDR3 nucleotides: TGTGCCAGCAGGGACGGAACTAGCCTGAATTCACCCCTCCACTTT. The chain is built from TRBV6-6 and TRBJ1-6; no clear D gene. Germline V CDR1 and CDR2: MNHNY, SVGAGI (reference sequence). Trimming shortened V by 6 bases and J by 7 bases, and 16 bases separated the two germline ends. The CDR3 extends over 15 amino acids.